A single sample is the source of the 29 T cell receptor beta chains below, sequenced in a study of blood T cell repertoires in COVID-19. The method was immunoSEQ multiplex PCR; TCRdb's version includes in-frame clones alone and lacks a portion of them. The data contain about 190,000 clones, about 83% of them singletons. Sequences were obtained from peripheral blood. The receptor set was obtained from a man aged 45 to 65 with active or convalescent COVID-19.

The chain couples TRBV19 to TRBJ1-6; D is uncertain. The CDR3 consists of 16 residues. Germline CDR1 LNHDA, CDR2 SQIVND (reference sequence). V was trimmed by 3 bases and J by 4 bases, leaving 13 bases between them. The CDR3 bases are TGTGCCAGTAGTATGAAACCCTCGACTTATAATTCACCCCTCCACTTT. Its translation is CASSMKPSTYNSPLHF.

The chain couples TRBV6-5 to TRBJ2-1; TRBD2 is a possible D gene (5 bases). This CDR3 is built from 15 residues. Germline values: CDR1 MNHEY, CDR2 SVGAGI. V was pared by 2 bases and J by 7 bases, with 15 bases between. The CDR3 DNA reads as TGTGCCAGCAGTTACGAGGGAATACTGGATAATGAGCAGTTCTTC. This sequence encodes CASSYEGILDNEQFF.

The chain has TRBV7-2 and TRBJ1-1; D ambiguous. CDR3 length: 13 amino acids. Germline loops: CDR1 SGHTA, CDR2 FQGNSA. V lost 6 bases and J lost 4, with 12 bases in between. The CDR3 region has the DNA TGTGCCAGCAGGGAGATAGGTGGCACTGAAGCTTTCTTT. It specifies CASREIGGTEAFF.

This clone was counted once. This rearrangement joins TRBV2 to TRBJ2-7; D perhaps matches TRBD1 (6 bases). The CDR3 extends over 13 amino acids. CDR1 and CDR2 (germline): SNHLY, FYNNEI. The ends were cut back, 1 base at V and 3 bases at J, with 7 bases in the middle. CDR3 protein: CASSEEGGYEQYF. The CDR3 DNA reads TGTGCCAGCAGTGAAGAAGGGGGCTACGAGCAGTACTTC. Looking up the rest from reference TRBV2 and TRBJ2-7 gives the full variable domain: EPEVTQTPSHQVTQMGQEVILRCVPISNHLYFYWYRQILGQKVEFLVSFYNNEISEKSEIFDDQFSVERPDGSNFTLKIRSTKLEDSAMYFCASSEEGGYEQYFGPGTRLTVT.

J is TRBJ1-1 and V is TRBV6-5; the match to TRBD1 covers 10 bases. The CDR3 consists of 14 residues. Germline CDR1 MNHEY, CDR2 SVGAGI. Trimming cost V 2 bases and J 5 bases; bases outside gene matches: 2. CDR3 in amino acids: CASSYDRGRTEAFF. The CDR3 bases are TGTGCCAGCAGTTACGACAGGGGGCGAACTGAAGCTTTCTTT.

This clone appeared a few times. This chain joins TRBV5-1 and TRBJ1-2; 7 positions match TRBD1. This CDR3 contains 12 residues. Germline V gene lookup returns CDR1 SGHRS and CDR2 YFSETQ. Trimming took 2 bases from V and 6 from J; bases not matched to a gene: 1. CDR3 amino acids: CASSFQGDGYTF. The DNA of the CDR3 is TGCGCCAGCAGCTTCCAGGGGGATGGCTACACCTTC.

The CDR3 sequence is CASSQGTSGIQETQYF. The CDR3 DNA follows: TGTGCCAGCAGCCAAGGGACTAGCGGTATCCAAGAGACCCAGTACTTC. The chain combines TRBV14 with TRBJ2-5, with TRBD2 matching over 10 bases. V shed 1 base and J 1 base; nucleotides not matched to a gene: 3. In germline, CDR1 is SGHDN, CDR2 FVKESK. This CDR3 spans 16 amino acids. The full variable domain, its missing parts supplied by reference TRBV14 and TRBJ2-5, is EAGVTQFPSHSVIEKGQTVTLRCDPISGHDNLYWYRRVMGKEIKFLLHFVKESKQDESGMPNNRFLAERTGGTYSTLKVQPAELEDSGVYFCASSQGTSGIQETQYFGPGTRLLVL.

The chain uses TRBV30 and TRBJ1-4; tentative D call: TRBD1 (5 bases). Germline V CDR1 and CDR2: GTSNPN, SVGIG (reference sequence). This CDR3 comprises 14 residues. With 3 bases removed from V and 5 bases from J, the gap between germline ends came to 13 bases. The DNA of the CDR3 is TGTGCCTGGAGGGGTAGCCAGGGCAATGAAAAACTGTTTTTT. This codes for CAWRGSQGNEKLFF.

The gene calls are TRBV6-5 and TRBJ2-3, with D maybe TRBD2 (5 bases). Deletions cut 6 bases from V and 5 bases from J, with 12 bases between. CDR3 length: 13 amino acids. The germline CDR1 and CDR2 sequences are MNHEY and SVGAGI. The CDR3 DNA sequence: TGTGCCAGCAGCTATGCTCGGGAAGATACGCAGTATTTT. Residues: CASSYAREDTQYF.

V and J are TRBV19 and TRBJ1-1; unclear D gene. The V and J ends lost 1 base and 1 base respectively, with 7 bases between them. The CDR3 contains 14 residues. Per the germline V gene, CDR1 is LNHDA and CDR2 is SQIVND (reference sequence). The CDR3 is CASSIAHGNTEAFF. Here the CDR3 DNA reads TGTGCCAGTAGTATAGCCCACGGGAACACTGAAGCTTTCTTT. The full variable domain, with the rest looked up from reference TRBV19 and TRBJ1-1, is DGGITQSPKYLFRKEGQNVTLSCEQNLNHDAMYWYRQDPGQGLRLIYYSQIVNDFQKGDIAEGYSVSREKKESFPLTVTSAQKNPTAFYLCASSIAHGNTEAFFGQGTRLTVV.

J is TRBJ2-7 and V is TRBV2, with TRBD1 matching over 9 bases. Germline V gene lookup returns CDR1 SNHLY and CDR2 FYNNEI. V trimming: 5 bases; J trimming: 5 bases; junction bases outside the gene matches: 4. The length of the CDR3 is 13 residues. This chain's CDR3 is CASSRQGVHEQYF. CDR3 DNA: TGTGCCAGCAGTAGACAGGGGGTCCACGAGCAGTACTTC.

The V gene is TRBV6-5, the J gene TRBJ1-1; 7 positions match TRBD1. The V gene's germline CDR1 is MNHEY and CDR2 SVGAGI. The V segment lost 5 bases and the J segment 4 bases; nucleotides outside the gene matches: 4. The length of the CDR3 is 13 residues. CDR3 loop: CASSRSGGTEAFF. The CDR3 DNA reads TGTGCCAGCAGTCGGTCAGGGGGCACTGAAGCTTTCTTT.

The rearrangement joins TRBV19 to TRBJ1-5; D remains unclear. V was clipped by 7 bases and J by 3 bases, with 10 bases between them. Germline values: CDR1 LNHDA, CDR2 SQIVND (reference sequence). The CDR3 extends over 13 amino acids. DNA of the CDR3: TGTGCCAGTACCGGGAAGTCCAATCAGCCCCAGCATTTT. This gives the protein CASTGKSNQPQHF.

The chain combines TRBV25-1 with TRBJ1-3; 9 bases line up with TRBD1. Trimming took 4 bases from V and 6 from J; bases not matched to a gene: 4. CDR3 length equals 14 residues. Germline V gives CDR1 MGHDK, CDR2 SYGVNS. The CDR3 loop is CASSARQGVNTIYF. Written as DNA, the CDR3 is TGTGCCAGCAGTGCGAGACAGGGGGTAAACACCATATATTTT.

This sequence joins TRBV30 and TRBJ2-1, with TRBD2 as a possible D gene (7 bases). V lost 5 bases, J lost 0 bases, and 14 bases lay in between. This CDR3 is built from 15 residues. CDR1 and CDR2 from the germline V gene are GTSNPN and SVGIG (reference sequence). The CDR3 DNA follows: TGTGCCTGGGTAATCGGGGGGCCCTCCTACAATGAGCAGTTCTTC. Its protein product is CAWVIGGPSYNEQFF.

This clone has more than one count but fewer than ten. V usage is TRBV5-1 and J usage is TRBJ1-4, with 7 bases aligning to TRBD1. Germline lookup yields CDR1 SGHRS and CDR2 YFSETQ. This CDR3 is built from 15 residues. After removal of 4 bases from V and 6 bases from J, the junction contained 9 bases not matched to a gene. CDR3 sequence: CASSEGASDHEKLFF. As DNA, the CDR3 is TGCGCCAGCAGCGAGGGGGCCTCGGACCATGAAAAACTGTTTTTT.

The chain recombines TRBV4-2 with TRBJ2-3, with D possibly matching TRBD2 (7 bases). The V end was cut by 0 bases, the J end by 3 bases, with 16 bases between. The CDR3 loop spans 17 amino acids. Germline CDR1 is LGHNA and CDR2 is YNFKEQ. The CDR3: CASSQEIGGAGTDTQYF. CDR3 in DNA: TGTGCCAGCAGCCAAGAGATTGGGGGGGCGGGAACAGATACGCAGTATTTT.

The chain recombines TRBV5-1 with TRBJ2-3, with TRBD2 matching 8 bases. Germline CDR1 reads SGHRS; CDR2 reads YFSETQ. J was trimmed by 0 bases and V by 4 bases; bases with no gene match: 4. The CDR3 length is 15 residues. CDR3 in DNA: TGCGCCAGCAGCCAATCTAGCGGGAGCACAGATACGCAGTATTTT. It yields the protein CASSQSSGSTDTQYF.

The chain links TRBV28 to TRBJ1-3; unclear D gene. The CDR3 has 17 residues. The germline V and J ends were trimmed by 4 bases and 7 bases, with 23 bases remaining between them. Germline V gives CDR1 MDHEN, CDR2 SYDVKM. Written as DNA, the CDR3 is TGTGCCAGCAGTTCAGTGGTTGGAGTTGTTGGCCGCAACACCATATATTTT. Translated: CASSSVVGVVGRNTIYF.

The chain employs TRBV11-2 and TRBJ1-3; a possible D gene is TRBD1 (6 bases). The CDR3 totals 17 residues. Germline V gene data show CDR1 as SGHAT and CDR2 as FQNNGV. Trimming pared 2 bases from V and 2 bases from J, leaving 16 bases between. The DNA of the CDR3 is TGTGCCAGCAGCTTAATTCAGGGGTCGGTTCCTGGAAACACCATATATTTT. Its translation is CASSLIQGSVPGNTIYF. The entire variable domain, with the rest obtained from reference TRBV11-2 and TRBJ1-3, is as follows: EAGVAQSPRYKIIEKRQSVAFWCNPISGHATLYWYQQILGQGPKLLIQFQNNGVVDDSQLPKDRFSAERLKGVDSTLKIQPAKLEDSAVYLCASSLIQGSVPGNTIYFGEGSWLTVV.

The V call is TRBV3-1 (or the pseudogene TRBV3-2), the J call TRBJ2-5, with D maybe TRBD2 (6 bases). This CDR3 is 16 amino acids long. With 4 bases removed from V and 5 bases from J, the gap between germline ends came to 20 bases. Germline V lookup: CDR1 LGHDT, CDR2 YNNKEL (reference sequence). The CDR3 nucleotides are TGTGCCAGCAGCCGCCCGGGACTCCGAGGGGCGGAGACCCAGTACTTC. Translated: CASSRPGLRGAETQYF.

The gene calls are TRBV24-1 and TRBJ1-5, with 8 positions matching TRBD1. The CDR3 loop spans 15 amino acids. Germline CDR1 and CDR2: KGHDR and SFDVKD. The V gene end was trimmed by 3 bases and the J gene end by 1 base; junction bases not matched to a gene: 1. The CDR3 loop reads CATSDTGGSNQPQHF. The CDR3 bases are TGTGCCACCAGTGATACAGGGGGGAGCAATCAGCCCCAGCATTTT.

J is TRBJ2-5 and V is TRBV24-1, with 7 bases lining up with TRBD1. In germline, CDR1 is KGHDR, CDR2 SFDVKD. Trimming at V came to 4 bases and at J to 1 base, leaving 5 bases not matched to a gene. This CDR3 spans 15 amino acids. CDR3 region: CATSDPRTGQETQYF. The DNA of the CDR3 is TGTGCCACCAGTGACCCAAGGACAGGCCAAGAGACCCAGTACTTC.

The chain is built from TRBV15 and TRBJ1-4; 8 bases fit TRBD1. This CDR3 is built from 15 residues. Germline V gene lookup returns CDR1 LNHNV and CDR2 YYDKDF (reference sequence). The ends lost 9 bases at V and 0 bases at J; junction bases unmatched: 6. Written as DNA, the CDR3 is TGTGCCACTACCAGGGGGCTTGCAACTAATGAAAAACTGTTTTTT. Translation gives CATTRGLATNEKLFF.

The V and J genes are TRBV12-3 or TRBV12-4 and TRBJ1-2, with D maybe TRBD1 (6 bases). V was shortened by 6 bases and J by 4 bases, with 12 bases between the two germline ends. CDR3 length: 13 residues. CDR3 coding DNA: TGTGCCAGCAGCCCGGACAGTTTCTATGGCTACACCTTC. Translation gives CASSPDSFYGYTF.

The chain recombines TRBV6-1 with TRBJ1-1, with TRBD1 identical over 7 bases. V shed 2 bases and J 0 bases; nucleotides not matched to a gene: 3. Germline CDR1 reads MNHNS; CDR2 reads SASEGT. The CDR3 has 15 residues. The CDR3 region is CASSETGQMNTEAFF. In nucleotides, the CDR3 is TGTGCCAGCAGTGAAACGGGACAGATGAACACTGAAGCTTTCTTT.

The rearrangement links TRBV5-6 to TRBJ2-7; weak D call: TRBD1 (5 bases). The CDR3 runs to 14 residues. Per the germline V gene, CDR1 is SGHDT and CDR2 is YYEEEE. Trimming removed 4 bases at V and 2 bases at J, with 13 bases between. The CDR3 coding sequence is TGTGCCAGCAGCCAGGGTTCGTCCACCTACGAGCAGTACTTC. Residues: CASSQGSSTYEQYF. Supplemented by reference TRBV5-6 and TRBJ2-7, the full variable domain reads DAGVTQSPTHLIKTRGQQVTLRCSPKSGHDTVSWYQQALGQGPQFIFQYYEEEERQRGNFPDRFSGHQFPNYSSELNVNALLLGDSALYLCASSQGSSTYEQYFGPGTRLTVT.

The chain employs TRBV5-1 and TRBJ2-2; D might be TRBD2 (6 bases). V was shortened by 4 bases and J by 6 bases, with 16 bases between the two germline ends. Germline CDR1 is SGHRS and CDR2 is YFSETQ. The CDR3 loop spans 15 amino acids. CDR3 residues: CASSRGTLLPGELFF. Written as DNA, the CDR3 is TGCGCCAGCAGCCGCGGGACCCTACTACCCGGGGAGCTGTTTTTT. Full variable domain (missing parts from reference TRBV5-1 and TRBJ2-2): KAGVTQTPRYLIKTRGQQVTLSCSPISGHRSVSWYQQTPGQGLQFLFEYFSETQRNKGNFPGRFSGRQFSNSRSEMNVSTLELGDSALYLCASSRGTLLPGELFFGEGSRLTVL.

This clone was counted between two and nine times. At the DNA level, this CDR3 is encoded by other sequences in the same sample as well. The chain couples TRBV29-1 to TRBJ1-1, with 9 bases identical to TRBD1. Germline lookup yields CDR1 SQVTM and CDR2 ANQGSEA. The V segment lost 7 bases and the J segment 3 bases; nucleotides outside the gene matches: 3. This CDR3 contains 12 residues. DNA of the CDR3: TGCAGCGCTCGACAGGGGGACACTGAAGCTTTCTTT. Translated, it gives CSARQGDTEAFF.